This T cell receptor beta chain was observed in a study of T cells after yellow fever vaccination. Study-wide context: Libraries from low-cell-number fractions were prepared with the SMART-Seq v4 Ultra Low Input RNA kit. Study observations and caveats: Clones that expanded after primary vaccination mostly reappeared after the booster (around 96% CD4, approximately 85% CD8). One caveat is that FACS-sorted repertoires could contain abundant clonotypes contaminating from the bulk population.

The sample holds a few counts of this clonotype. The target antigen is unknown. In making TCR cDNA, 5'RACE template switching added a universal primer site and UMIs to it. TCRdb independently ran MiXCR on the 5' RACE reads; one entry per CDR3 protein. Of about 320,000 distinct CDR3 sequences in the sample, around 10% were seen once. This clonotype was obtained from a man between 18 and 35 years old who received the YFV17D yellow fever vaccine. The sequencing used CD4+ T cells sorted from PBMCs, collected 45 days after the yellow fever booster vaccination.

CDR3 DNA: TGCAGCGTTGCCCCGAACACCGGGGAGCTGTTTTTT. This sequence encodes CSVAPNTGELFF. The chain couples TRBV29-1 to TRBJ2-2; D is unresolved. Germline CDR1 is SQVTM and CDR2 is ANQGSEA. V was shortened by 4 bases and J by 0 bases, with 3 bases between the two germline ends. The CDR3 has 12 residues.